Shown below are 26 T cell receptor beta chains from a single sample sequenced in a study of cytomegalovirus exposure and HLA in healthy donors. Assay used: immunoSEQ multiplex PCR; TCRdb lists only in-frame clones, some missing. Of tens of thousands of clones listed, more than 80% were seen once; the top ten hold 5.8%. Sequencing was carried out using PBMCs. These receptors were obtained from a young woman in good health and CMV-seronegative.

This rearrangement joins TRBV6-1 to TRBJ1-1; TRBD1 matches 8 bases. With 9 bases clipped from V and 6 bases from J, the junction kept 9 bases outside the gene matches. This CDR3 has 13 amino acids. Germline V gene sequence: CDR1 MNHNS, CDR2 SASEGT. The CDR3 DNA follows: TGTGCCAGTAATGGACAGGGTTCGGCTGAAGCTTTCTTT. Encoded protein: CASNGQGSAEAFF.

The chain recombines TRBV27 with TRBJ1-4; D might be TRBD1 (5 bases). V shed 3 bases and J shed 7 bases, with 9 bases lying between them. The CDR3 has 13 residues. The germline V gene has CDR1 MNHEY and CDR2 SMNVEV (reference sequence). The CDR3 coding sequence is TGTGCCAGCAGTTTTCAGGGTGGTGAAAAACTGTTTTTT. Encoded protein: CASSFQGGEKLFF.

The gene calls are TRBV7-8 and TRBJ2-2; 7 bases map to TRBD2. V lost 2 bases to trimming and J lost 1 base; unmatched junction nucleotides: 4. The CDR3 is 16 residues long. Per germline, CDR1 SGHVS and CDR2 FQNEAQ. CDR3 residues: CASSLMPSGNTGELFF. The CDR3 bases are TGTGCCAGCAGCTTAATGCCTAGCGGGAACACCGGGGAGCTGTTTTTT.

The chain carries TRBV5-1 and TRBJ2-5, with a tentative D call TRBD1 (5 bases). CDR1 SGHRS and CDR2 YFSETQ come from the germline V gene. V lost 3 bases and J 7 bases, leaving 16 bases between the germline ends. The CDR3 length is 14 residues. This chain's CDR3 is CASSWGIVGATQYF. In DNA form, the CDR3 reads TGCGCCAGCAGCTGGGGCATAGTCGGCGCGACCCAGTACTTC.

This rearrangement joins TRBV7-8 to TRBJ1-1; 10 bases match TRBD1. CDR3 size: 17 residues. The germline V gene encodes CDR1 SGHVS and CDR2 FQNEAQ. Unmatched junction bases numbered 8, after V lost 0 bases and J lost 4 bases. CDR3 residues: CASSLAERQGASTEAFF. The CDR3 region has the DNA TGTGCCAGCAGCTTAGCCGAGAGACAGGGGGCGAGCACTGAAGCTTTCTTT.

This clone was seen at least ten times. The genes are TRBV7-9 and TRBJ1-2; a weak D match, TRBD1 (5 bases). Trimming removed 2 bases from V and 7 bases from J, with 14 bases in between. The CDR3 contains 14 residues. Germline V gene sequence: CDR1 SEHNR, CDR2 FQNEAQ (reference sequence). DNA for the CDR3: TGTGCCAGCAGCTTATCAACGGGGGTCGTTGGCTACACCTTC. Protein product: CASSLSTGVVGYTF.

The CDR3: CATSRDREGPDNEQFF. CDR3 DNA sequence: TGTGCCACCAGCAGAGATCGGGAGGGCCCGGACAATGAGCAGTTCTTC. The chain carries TRBV15 and TRBJ2-1; 8 nucleotides align to TRBD2. Germline V CDR1 and CDR2: LNHNV, YYDKDF (reference sequence). V was pared by 0 bases and J by 5 bases, with 6 bases of the junction left unmatched. The CDR3 loop spans 16 amino acids.

V is TRBV9 and J is TRBJ2-7; D perhaps matches TRBD2 (6 bases). Trimming stripped 0 bases from V and 0 bases from J, with 7 bases between. The CDR3 loop spans 14 amino acids. Germline values: CDR1 SGDLS, CDR2 YYNGEE. The CDR3 coding sequence is TGTGCCAGCAGCGTAGGCGGGGACTCCTACGAGCAGTACTTC. As protein: CASSVGGDSYEQYF.

The chain uses TRBV4-1 and TRBJ1-3; a weak D match, TRBD1 (5 bases). V lost 3 bases, J lost 0 bases, and 12 bases lay in between. CDR3 size: 16 residues. Germline assignment: CDR1 MGHRA and CDR2 YSYEKL. The CDR3 DNA is TGCGCCAGCAGCCACCCCGACAGAGCCTCTGGAAACACCATATATTTT. Protein sequence: CASSHPDRASGNTIYF.

There are a few counts of this clone. The rearrangement links TRBV19 to TRBJ2-5; possibly TRBD1 for D (6 bases). This CDR3 spans 13 amino acids. Germline lookup yields CDR1 LNHDA and CDR2 SQIVND (reference sequence). The V end was cut by 5 bases, the J end by 6 bases, with 13 bases between. The CDR3 DNA reads as TGTGCCAGTAGTTATAACAGGGAACAGACCCAGTACTTC. Its translation is CASSYNREQTQYF.

The rearrangement joins TRBV29-1 to TRBJ1-3, with TRBD1 as a possible D gene (6 bases). This CDR3 comprises 13 residues. Trimming took off 7 bases at V and 4 bases at J, with 14 bases between the two ends. Germline CDR1 is SQVTM and CDR2 is ANQGSEA. In DNA, the CDR3 is TGCAGCGCTAGACGACAGGTCGGAAACACCATATATTTT. This gives the protein CSARRQVGNTIYF.

This chain joins TRBV5-1 and TRBJ2-1; 9 bases fit TRBD2. The germline V gene has CDR1 SGHRS and CDR2 YFSETQ. The CDR3 covers 15 residues. V lost 0 bases to trimming and J lost 5 bases; unmatched junction nucleotides: 3. CDR3 sequence: CASSLGLAENNEQFF. CDR3 nucleotides: TGCGCCAGCAGCTTGGGACTAGCGGAAAACAATGAGCAGTTCTTC.

The chain couples TRBV6-5 to TRBJ1-2; TRBD1 matches 8 bases. This CDR3 contains 14 residues. The junction had 7 bases not matched to a gene; V was cut back by 5 bases and J by 5 bases. The germline CDR1 and CDR2 sequences are MNHEY and SVGAGI. CDR3 amino acids: CASSEGRGQYGYTF. In DNA, the CDR3 is TGTGCCAGCAGTGAAGGCAGGGGGCAATATGGCTACACCTTC.

The chain links TRBV7-2 to TRBJ2-5, with 12 bases that match TRBD2. Germline V gene sequence: CDR1 SGHTA, CDR2 FQGNSA. The length of the CDR3 is 16 residues. J lost 1 base, V lost 5 bases, and 5 bases had no gene match. The CDR3 DNA follows: TGTGCCAGCAGCCCCGGGACTAGCGGGCCCCAAGAGACCCAGTACTTC. Residues: CASSPGTSGPQETQYF.

This chain connects TRBV10-3 to TRBJ1-2, with 7 bases matching TRBD1. The germline CDR1 and CDR2 sequences are ENHRY and SYGVKD. This CDR3 contains 16 residues. J lost 3 bases, V lost 10 bases, and 17 bases had no gene match. The CDR3 nucleotides read TGTGCCACCCCTCTGGACAGGACGACCCTGGACTATGGCTACACCTTC. As protein: CATPLDRTTLDYGYTF.

CDR3 loop: CASSQEARGPYGYTF. Written as DNA, the CDR3 is TGCGCCAGCAGCCAAGAGGCCAGGGGACCCTATGGCTACACCTTC. V gene TRBV4-3 combines with J gene TRBJ1-2; a possible D gene is TRBD1 (6 bases). V lost 0 bases, J lost 4 bases, and 12 bases lay in between. This CDR3 has 15 amino acids. The V gene's germline CDR1 is LGHNA and CDR2 YSLEER.

This clone was detected only once. This chain joins TRBV27 and TRBJ1-1; unclear D gene. This CDR3 comprises 13 residues. Germline CDR1 reads MNHEY; CDR2 reads SMNVEV (reference sequence). V lost 2 bases and J lost 2, with 6 bases in between. CDR3 nucleotide sequence: TGTGCCAGCAGTTTAGGAGGCAACACTGAAGCTTTCTTT. Protein product: CASSLGGNTEAFF.

The rearrangement uses TRBV6-1 and TRBJ2-7; no firm D call. The CDR3 runs to 11 residues. Trimming took off 6 bases at V and 4 bases at J, with 7 bases between the two ends. Germline V gene sequence: CDR1 MNHNS, CDR2 SASEGT. This CDR3 reads CASRSLYEQYF. The CDR3 nucleotides read TGTGCCAGCAGGTCCCTGTACGAGCAGTACTTC.

The V call is TRBV4-1, the J call TRBJ1-4, with TRBD1 matching over 9 bases. V shed 3 bases and J 6 bases; nucleotides not matched to a gene: 11. Looked up from germline, CDR1 is MGHRA and CDR2 is YSYEKL. The CDR3 has 17 amino acids. The CDR3: CASSQRQDRGFDEKLFF. Written as DNA, the CDR3 is TGCGCCAGCAGCCAGAGACAGGACAGGGGATTTGATGAAAAACTGTTTTTT.

V is TRBV7-2 and J is TRBJ2-1; 9 bases are shared with TRBD2. The CDR3 contains 15 residues. CDR1 SGHTA and CDR2 FQGNSA come from the germline V gene. The V segment lost 3 bases and the J segment 4 bases; nucleotides outside the gene matches: 4. The CDR3 nucleotides are TGTGCCAGCAGCTTGATGCGGGGGGGGTACAATGAGCAGTTCTTC. Translated, it gives CASSLMRGGYNEQFF.

The chain links TRBV18 to TRBJ1-5, with a tentative D call TRBD1 (5 bases). Germline V gene data show CDR1 as KGHSH and CDR2 as LQKENI. Trimming removed 6 bases from V and 4 bases from J, with 22 bases in between. The CDR3 length is 17 residues. The CDR3 protein is CASSRLQGRVGNQPQHF. The CDR3, as DNA: TGTGCCAGCTCCCGACTCCAAGGCAGGGTAGGAAATCAGCCCCAGCATTTT.

V is TRBV5-6 and J is TRBJ2-3; 10 nucleotides align to TRBD2. CDR1 is SGHDT, CDR2 YYEEEE, per germline. The CDR3 runs to 15 residues. The V and J ends lost 4 bases and 2 bases, in that order; junction bases with no gene match: 4. DNA for the CDR3: TGTGCCAGCAGCGGAGGGACTAGCGCCACAGATACGCAGTATTTT. Its protein product is CASSGGTSATDTQYF.

This chain connects TRBV2 to TRBJ2-7, with a tentative D call TRBD1 (5 bases). The germline gives CDR1 SNHLY, CDR2 FYNNEI. The CDR3 covers 12 residues. V gave up 7 bases and J gave up 2 bases, with 9 bases separating them. The CDR3 sequence is CASNGRAYEQYF. As DNA, the CDR3 is TGTGCCAGCAATGGCAGGGCCTACGAGCAGTACTTC.

V is TRBV7-2 and J is TRBJ2-3; D is uncertain. V was pared by 5 bases and J by 4 bases, with 7 bases between. CDR3 length equals 12 residues. Looked up from germline, CDR1 is SGHTA and CDR2 is FQGNSA. The CDR3 is CASSLSPDTQYF. Written as DNA, the CDR3 is TGTGCCAGCAGCCTCTCCCCAGATACGCAGTATTTT.

J is TRBJ2-1 and V is TRBV28; D not resolved. The CDR3 has 12 residues. Germline CDR1 MDHEN, CDR2 SYDVKM. With 5 bases removed from V and 12 bases from J, the gap between germline ends came to 14 bases. Written as DNA, the CDR3 is TGTGCCAGCAGTCCCCTGCTAGGCGTGCAGTTCTTC. Its protein product is CASSPLLGVQFF.

This clone has only one observation. The chain combines TRBV7-9 with TRBJ1-1; 7 positions match TRBD1. J lost 4 bases, V lost 5 bases, and 7 bases had no gene match. Looked up from germline, CDR1 is SEHNR and CDR2 is FQNEAQ (reference sequence). CDR3 length equals 14 residues. The CDR3 DNA sequence: TGTGCCAGCAGCCCCGATAAGGGGGCCACTGAAGCTTTCTTT. This codes for CASSPDKGATEAFF.